A single TCR beta chain is shown here with its context. Its binding antigen is unknown. No much larger clone exists at a distance of one base, and base qualities are not known. Peripheral blood CD8+ and CD4+ T cells from healthy donors, Susac syndrome patients and multiple sclerosis patients were profiled using high-throughput TCR beta sequencing. Susac syndrome patients met recently defined diagnostic criteria for definite or probable disease. Bulk CD8+ and CD4+ T cells were purified magnetically by negative isolation, whereas CD8+ TEMRA cells were enriched by FACS. Blood was drawn into EDTA tubes, processed within 24 hours, and PBMCs were isolated by density gradient centrifugation. PBMCs intended for TCR sequencing were frozen in liquid nitrogen and were later thawed in a 37 degrees C water bath. A purity of at least 90% was achieved for sorted or isolated CD4+, CD8+ and CD8+ TEMRA cells. RNA was extracted using the RNeasy kit, and roughly 0.5 to 1 microgram was reverse transcribed with random hexamers. The immunoSEQ multiplex PCR assay, which covers 54 Vbeta and 13 Jbeta segments, was used to amplify TCR beta CDR3 regions. PCR amplification bias was corrected using a synthetic template baseline for primer optimization and computational correction. Per the authors' processing: Only productive sequences were kept, with reads annotated to V, D and J genes according to IMGT and analyzed in immunoSEQ Analyzer. Clonality was calculated as one minus the Shannon entropy normalized by log2 of the number of productive unique sequences. For each patient and control, public and private clones were evaluated within the 100 most prevalent clones. Clones were defined as Susac-specific if absent from the healthy and MS cohorts, from 1052 published viral clones and from other ImmuneACCESS disease sequences. In TCRdb, the public reads were trimmed at Q25 with fastp and aligned with MiXCR, with productive beta chains retained. Here each entry gathers all rows of one CDR3 protein and keeps the most common genes and DNA. The V and J calls and clone size come from TCRdb's table, not from the authors' own analysis. The sample has 150,000 or so distinct CDR3 sequences on record, 85% to 95% of them singletons. 0.15% to 0.2% of the sample rests with the top ten.

Measured from the cysteine to the phenylalanine, the CDR3 is 13 residues long. Kept here is only the CDR3 DNA, which spans 39 bases and is read in frame from base 1. V loses 1 base of germline sequence and J loses 6 bases, and the interval between the two ends is 7 bases. This sample is part of a study of CD8 T cells in Susac syndrome (dated by TCRdb to between 2017 and 2020). Study-level background: Among the sequenced Susac syndrome patients, six had clinically active disease and fewer than 10 were in clinical remission. At the time of blood withdrawal, Susac syndrome patients were either therapy-naive, taking corticosteroids (with some also receiving IVIg), or on IVIg alone. Repertoire sequencing was used to test whether CD8+ T cell activation and differentiation in Susac syndrome was antigen driven.

General study outcomes and caveats: In patients with Susac syndrome, the CD4+ T cell repertoire showed no detectable clonal expansion. The TCR sequencing and HLA analysis was acknowledged to have included a relatively small number of individuals.

The chain is encoded by TRBV12-3 or TRBV12-4 joined to TRBJ2-1, with no confidently assigned D gene. The sequencing input was CD4+ T cells from PBMCs. This receptor was identified in a human donor with Susac syndrome. The sequenced DNA: TGTGCCAGCAGTTTAGGAGCTTCCAATGAGCAGTTCTTC. Translated, this is CASSLGASNEQFF.